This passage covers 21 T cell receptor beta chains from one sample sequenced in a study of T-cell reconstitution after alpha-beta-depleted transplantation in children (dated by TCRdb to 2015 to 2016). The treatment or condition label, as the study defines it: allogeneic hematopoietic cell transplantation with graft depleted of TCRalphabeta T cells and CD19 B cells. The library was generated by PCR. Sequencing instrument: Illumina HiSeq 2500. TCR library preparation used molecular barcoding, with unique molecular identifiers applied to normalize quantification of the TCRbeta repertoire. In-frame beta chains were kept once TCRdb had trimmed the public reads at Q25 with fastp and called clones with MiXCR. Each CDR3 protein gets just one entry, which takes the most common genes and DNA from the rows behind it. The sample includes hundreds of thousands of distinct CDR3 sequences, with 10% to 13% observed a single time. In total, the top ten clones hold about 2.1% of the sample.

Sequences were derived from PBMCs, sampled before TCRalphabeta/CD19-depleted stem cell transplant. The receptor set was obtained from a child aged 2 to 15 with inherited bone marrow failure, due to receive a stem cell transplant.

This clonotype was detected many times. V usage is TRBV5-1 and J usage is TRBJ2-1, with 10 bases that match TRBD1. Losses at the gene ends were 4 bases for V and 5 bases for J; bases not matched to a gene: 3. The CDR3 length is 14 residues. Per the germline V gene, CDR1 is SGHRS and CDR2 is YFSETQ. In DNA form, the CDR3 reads TGCGCCAGCAGCCGACAGGGGGCGGACAATGAGCAGTTCTTC. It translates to CASSRQGADNEQFF.

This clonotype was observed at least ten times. CDR3 sequence (DNA): TGTGCCAGCAGTGAATGGGCGGTTAACTATGGCTACACCTTC. It translates to CASSEWAVNYGYTF. The V gene is TRBV25-1, the J gene TRBJ1-2, with no clear D. This CDR3 is built from 14 residues. CDR1 MGHDK and CDR2 SYGVNS come from the germline V gene. V was cut by 1 base and J by 1 base, with 7 bases left in between.

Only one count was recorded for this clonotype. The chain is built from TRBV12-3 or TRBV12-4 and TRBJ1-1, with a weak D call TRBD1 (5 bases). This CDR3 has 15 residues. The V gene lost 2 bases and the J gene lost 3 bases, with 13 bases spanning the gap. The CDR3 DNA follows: TGTGCCAGCAGTTTACAGGGCGCGACGTACACTGAAGCTTTCTTT. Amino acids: CASSLQGATYTEAFF.

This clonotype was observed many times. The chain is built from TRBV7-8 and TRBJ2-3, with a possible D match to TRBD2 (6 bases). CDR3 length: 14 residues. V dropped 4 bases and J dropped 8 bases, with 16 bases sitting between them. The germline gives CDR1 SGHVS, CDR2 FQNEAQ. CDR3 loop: CASSSTGGAGTQYF. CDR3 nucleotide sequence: TGTGCCAGCAGCTCGACGGGCGGGGCGGGTACGCAGTATTTT. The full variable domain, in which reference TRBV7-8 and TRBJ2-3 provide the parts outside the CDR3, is GAGVSQSPRYKVAKRGQDVALRCDPISGHVSLFWYQQALGQGPEFLTYFQNEAQLDKSGLPSDRFFAERPEGSVSTLKIQRTQQEDSAVYLCASSSTGGAGTQYFGPGTRLTVL.

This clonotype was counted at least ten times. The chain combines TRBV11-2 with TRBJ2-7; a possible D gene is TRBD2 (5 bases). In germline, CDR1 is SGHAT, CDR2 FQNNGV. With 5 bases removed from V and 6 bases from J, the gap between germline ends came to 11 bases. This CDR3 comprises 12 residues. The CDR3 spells CASSLTSAEQYF. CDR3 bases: TGTGCCAGCAGCCTTACTAGTGCCGAGCAGTACTTC.

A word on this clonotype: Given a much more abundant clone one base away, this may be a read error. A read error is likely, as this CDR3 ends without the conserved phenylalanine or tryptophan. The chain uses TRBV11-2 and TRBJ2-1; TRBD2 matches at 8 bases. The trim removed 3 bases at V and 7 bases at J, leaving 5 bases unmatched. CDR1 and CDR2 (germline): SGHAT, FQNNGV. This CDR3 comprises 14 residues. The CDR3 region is CASSFGGRSNEQFV. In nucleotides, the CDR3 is TGTGCCAGCAGCTTCGGCGGGAGGTCAAATGAGCAGTTCGTC.

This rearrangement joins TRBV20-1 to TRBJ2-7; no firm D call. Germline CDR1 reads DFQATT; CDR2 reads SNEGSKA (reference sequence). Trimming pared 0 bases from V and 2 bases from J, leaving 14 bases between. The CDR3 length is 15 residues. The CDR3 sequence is CSARDLVATTYEQYF. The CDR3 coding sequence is TGCAGTGCTAGAGATCTGGTGGCTACCACCTACGAGCAGTACTTC.

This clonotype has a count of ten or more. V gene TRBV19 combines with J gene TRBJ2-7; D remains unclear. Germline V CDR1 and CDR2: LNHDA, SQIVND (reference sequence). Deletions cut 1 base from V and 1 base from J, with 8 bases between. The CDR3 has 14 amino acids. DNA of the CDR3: TGTGCCAGTAGTATAGTTGCCAGTTCCTACGAGCAGTACTTC. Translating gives CASSIVASSYEQYF. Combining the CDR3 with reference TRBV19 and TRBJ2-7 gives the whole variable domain DGGITQSPKYLFRKEGQNVTLSCEQNLNHDAMYWYRQDPGQGLRLIYYSQIVNDFQKGDIAEGYSVSREKKESFPLTVTSAQKNPTAFYLCASSIVASSYEQYFGPGTRLTVT.

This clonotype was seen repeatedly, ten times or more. The CDR3 here is CASSFRLNTGELFF. DNA of the CDR3: TGTGCCAGCAGTTTTCGTCTTAACACCGGGGAGCTGTTTTTT. V usage is TRBV28 and J usage is TRBJ2-2; D ambiguous. Germline V gives CDR1 MDHEN, CDR2 SYDVKM. V lost 3 bases and J 2 bases, leaving 7 bases between the germline ends. The CDR3 extends over 14 amino acids.

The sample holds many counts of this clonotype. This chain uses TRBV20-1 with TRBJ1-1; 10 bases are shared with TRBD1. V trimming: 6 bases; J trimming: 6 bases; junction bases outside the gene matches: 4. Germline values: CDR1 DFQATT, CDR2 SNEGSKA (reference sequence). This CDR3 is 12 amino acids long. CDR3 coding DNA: TGCAGTGCAGCGGACAGGGGGGCTGAAGCTTTCTTT. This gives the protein CSAADRGAEAFF.

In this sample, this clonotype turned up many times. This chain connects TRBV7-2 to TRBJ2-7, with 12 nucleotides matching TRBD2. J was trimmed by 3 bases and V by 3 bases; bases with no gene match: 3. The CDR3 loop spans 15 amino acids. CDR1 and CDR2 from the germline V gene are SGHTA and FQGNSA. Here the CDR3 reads CASSFGLAGHYEQYF. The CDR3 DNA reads TGTGCCAGCAGCTTCGGACTAGCGGGACACTACGAGCAGTACTTC.

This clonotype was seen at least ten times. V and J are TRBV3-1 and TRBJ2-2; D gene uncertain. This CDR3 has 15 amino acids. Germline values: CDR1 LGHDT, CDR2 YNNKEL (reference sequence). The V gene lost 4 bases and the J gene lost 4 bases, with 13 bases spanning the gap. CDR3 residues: CASSPSGKGTGELFF. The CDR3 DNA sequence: TGTGCCAGCAGCCCTTCGGGTAAAGGCACCGGGGAGCTGTTTTTT.

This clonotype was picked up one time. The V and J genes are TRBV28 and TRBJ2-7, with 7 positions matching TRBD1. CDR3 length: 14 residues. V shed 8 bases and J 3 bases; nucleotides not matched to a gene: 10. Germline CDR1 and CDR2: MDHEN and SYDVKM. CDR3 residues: CASGAQGTVYEQYF. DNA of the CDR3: TGTGCCAGCGGCGCACAGGGGACGGTCTACGAGCAGTACTTC.

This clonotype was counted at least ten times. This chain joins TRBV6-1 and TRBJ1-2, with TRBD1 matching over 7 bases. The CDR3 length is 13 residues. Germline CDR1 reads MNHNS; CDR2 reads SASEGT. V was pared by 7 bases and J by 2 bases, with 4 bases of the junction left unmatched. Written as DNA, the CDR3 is TGTGCCAGCATCAAGGGACAGAACTATGGCTACACCTTC. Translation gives CASIKGQNYGYTF.

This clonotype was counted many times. The CDR3 is CSAMRYTQYF. The CDR3 region has the DNA TGCAGTGCTATGCGGTATACGCAGTATTTT. The V call is TRBV20-1, the J call TRBJ2-3; no firm D call. This CDR3 has 10 residues. The V and J ends lost 4 bases and 7 bases respectively, with 6 bases between them. Germline-derived CDR1 and CDR2 are DFQATT and SNEGSKA (reference sequence).

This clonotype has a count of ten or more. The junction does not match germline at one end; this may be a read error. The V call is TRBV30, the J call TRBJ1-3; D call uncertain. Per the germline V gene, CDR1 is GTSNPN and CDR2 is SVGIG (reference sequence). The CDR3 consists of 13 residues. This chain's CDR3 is CARRAKAGNTIYF. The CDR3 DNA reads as TGTGCCCGGAGGGCTAAGGCTGGAAACACCATATATTTT.

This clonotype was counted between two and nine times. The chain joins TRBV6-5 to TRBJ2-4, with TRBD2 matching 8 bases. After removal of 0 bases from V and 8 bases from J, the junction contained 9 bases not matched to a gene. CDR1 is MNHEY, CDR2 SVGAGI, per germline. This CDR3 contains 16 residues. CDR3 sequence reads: CASSYSAGGRDDIQYF. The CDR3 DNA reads TGTGCCAGCAGTTACTCTGCGGGAGGCCGTGATGACATTCAGTACTTC.

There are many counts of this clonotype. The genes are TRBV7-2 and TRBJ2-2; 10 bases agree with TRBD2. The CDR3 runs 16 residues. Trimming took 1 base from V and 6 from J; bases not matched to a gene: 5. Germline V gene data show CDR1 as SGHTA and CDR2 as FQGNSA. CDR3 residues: CASSLGPGLASGELFF. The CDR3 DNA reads TGTGCCAGCAGCTTAGGTCCGGGACTAGCGTCCGGGGAGCTGTTTTTT. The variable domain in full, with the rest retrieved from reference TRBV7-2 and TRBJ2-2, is GAGVSQSPSNKVTEKGKDVELRCDPISGHTALYWYRQSLGQGLEFLIYFQGNSAPDKSGLPSDRFSAERTGGSVSTLTIQRTQQEDSAVYLCASSLGPGLASGELFFGEGSRLTVL.

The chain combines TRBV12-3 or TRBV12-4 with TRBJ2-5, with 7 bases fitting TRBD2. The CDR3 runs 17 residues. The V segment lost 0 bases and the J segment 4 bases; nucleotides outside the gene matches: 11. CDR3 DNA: TGTGCCAGCAGTTTAGCGCTTCAGGCGGGAGTTCTAGAGACCCAGTACTTC. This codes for CASSLALQAGVLETQYF.

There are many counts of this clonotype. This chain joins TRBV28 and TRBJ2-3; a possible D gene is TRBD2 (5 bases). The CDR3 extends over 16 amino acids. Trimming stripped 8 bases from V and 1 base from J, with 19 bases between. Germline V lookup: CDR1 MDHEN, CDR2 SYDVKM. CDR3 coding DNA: TGTGCCAGCCTCACGACCGGGGATGTTGGCACAGATACGCAGTATTTT. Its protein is CASLTTGDVGTDTQYF.

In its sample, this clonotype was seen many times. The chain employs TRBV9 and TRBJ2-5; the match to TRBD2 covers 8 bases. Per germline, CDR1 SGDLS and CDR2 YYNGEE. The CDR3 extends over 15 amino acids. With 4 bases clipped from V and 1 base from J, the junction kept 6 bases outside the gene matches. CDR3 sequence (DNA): TGTGCCAGCAGCCCGGGGGGGCGGATCCAAGAGACCCAGTACTTC. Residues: CASSPGGRIQETQYF.